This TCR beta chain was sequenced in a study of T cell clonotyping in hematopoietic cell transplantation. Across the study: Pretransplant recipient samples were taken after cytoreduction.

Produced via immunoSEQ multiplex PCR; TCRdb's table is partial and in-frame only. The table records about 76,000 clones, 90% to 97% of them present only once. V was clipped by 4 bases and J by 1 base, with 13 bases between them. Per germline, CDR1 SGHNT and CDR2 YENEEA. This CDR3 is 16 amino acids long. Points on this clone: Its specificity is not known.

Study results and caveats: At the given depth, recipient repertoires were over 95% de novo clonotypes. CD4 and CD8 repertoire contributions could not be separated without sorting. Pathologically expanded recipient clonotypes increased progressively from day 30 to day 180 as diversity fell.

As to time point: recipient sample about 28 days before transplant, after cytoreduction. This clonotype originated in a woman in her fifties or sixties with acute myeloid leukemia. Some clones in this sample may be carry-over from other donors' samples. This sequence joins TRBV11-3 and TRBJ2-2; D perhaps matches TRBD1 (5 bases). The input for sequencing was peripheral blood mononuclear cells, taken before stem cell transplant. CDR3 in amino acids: CASSSFDSQNTGELFF. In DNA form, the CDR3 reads TGTGCCAGCAGCTCATTTGACAGCCAGAACACCGGGGAGCTGTTTTTT.